A single sample is the source of the 13 T cell receptor beta chains below, sequenced in a study of T cell clonotyping in hematopoietic cell transplantation. Profiling relied on immunoSEQ multiplex PCR, and the TCRdb table lists in-frame clones only, not all of them. The table lists about 29,000 clones, roughly 90% of them singletons. Source: PBMCs, taken 100 days after allogeneic stem cell transplant. The receptors here all came from a female patient aged 50-59 years who had an allogeneic stem cell transplant from a related donor, so the T cells may come from the graft donor. Some clones in this sample may be carry-over from other donors' samples.

V usage is TRBV11-3 and J usage is TRBJ1-6, with D maybe TRBD1 (6 bases). This CDR3 has 13 amino acids. V dropped 5 bases and J dropped 8 bases, with 10 bases sitting between them. CDR1 SGHNT and CDR2 YENEEA come from the germline V gene. Here the CDR3 reads CASSLRQDSPLHF. The CDR3, as DNA: TGTGCCAGCAGCCTCCGACAGGATTCACCCCTCCACTTT.

The CDR3, as DNA: TGCAGCGTAACATCCAAGTGGAACACTGAAGCTTTCTTT. Translating it yields CSVTSKWNTEAFF. V usage is TRBV29-1 and J usage is TRBJ1-1; D not resolved. There are 13 residues in the CDR3. The germline CDR1 and CDR2 sequences are SQVTM and ANQGSEA. V was pared by 6 bases and J by 1 base, with 12 bases between.

J is TRBJ1-1 and V is TRBV29-1, with a weak D call TRBD1 (5 bases). Trimming shortened V by 8 bases and J by 2 bases, and 21 bases separated the two germline ends. The CDR3 length is 15 residues. Per germline, CDR1 SQVTM and CDR2 ANQGSEA. The CDR3 DNA reads TGCAGCCCAGGCAGGGTGAGAGGCCTCAACACTGAAGCTTTCTTT. Protein product: CSPGRVRGLNTEAFF.

CDR3 sequence reads: CASSQARTGTYEQYF. As DNA, the CDR3 is TGCGCCAGCAGCCAAGCCCGGACAGGGACCTACGAGCAGTACTTC. V usage is TRBV4-3 and J usage is TRBJ2-7, with 8 bases identical to TRBD1. V lost 1 base to trimming and J lost 2 bases; unmatched junction nucleotides: 4. The germline CDR1 and CDR2 sequences are LGHNA and YSLEER. The CDR3 is 15 residues long.

The J gene is TRBJ1-1, the V gene TRBV10-3; maybe TRBD1 (5 bases). This CDR3 region has 13 residues. Trimming took off 4 bases at V and 3 bases at J, with 9 bases between the two ends. The germline V gene has CDR1 ENHRY and CDR2 SYGVKD. The CDR3 DNA reads as TGTGCCATCAGTGCAGTAGGGGACACTGAAGCTTTCTTT. Translated, it gives CAISAVGDTEAFF.

The V and J genes are TRBV25-1 and TRBJ1-4, with TRBD1 identical over 7 bases. The CDR3 spans 11 residues. Germline V gene data show CDR1 as MGHDK and CDR2 as SYGVNS. V gave up 4 bases and J gave up 13 bases; unmatched junction bases: 3. CDR3 DNA: TGTGCCAGCAGTGGCACAGGGGCACTGTTTTTT. Its protein product is CASSGTGALFF.

The gene calls are TRBV6-1 and TRBJ2-3; D is possibly TRBD1 or TRBD2 (5 bases each). Trimming removed 4 bases at V and 5 bases at J, with 7 bases between. CDR1 is MNHNS, CDR2 SASEGT, per germline. This CDR3 contains 12 residues. Here the CDR3 reads CASSVRGDTQYF. The CDR3, as DNA: TGTGCCAGCAGTGTGAGGGGAGATACGCAGTATTTT.

The chain recombines TRBV6-5 with TRBJ2-1; D remains unclear. The germline V and J ends were trimmed by 6 bases and 8 bases, with 8 bases remaining between them. Germline V gene data show CDR1 as MNHEY and CDR2 as SVGAGI. This CDR3 spans 11 amino acids. The CDR3 region has the DNA TGTGCCAGCAGCCGCGCCCATGAGCAGTTCTTC. This encodes CASSRAHEQFF.

The chain links TRBV27 to TRBJ1-5; D is uncertain. Deletions cut 2 bases from V and 0 bases from J, with 5 bases between. Germline lookup yields CDR1 MNHEY and CDR2 SMNVEV (reference sequence). The CDR3 sequence is 14 residues long. CDR3 loop: CASSLHVSNQPQHF. The CDR3 bases are TGTGCCAGCAGTTTACATGTTAGCAATCAGCCCCAGCATTTT.

The J gene is TRBJ2-7, the V gene TRBV11-2, with D uncertain. This CDR3 has 14 amino acids. Germline V gene sequence: CDR1 SGHAT, CDR2 FQNNGV. The V end was cut by 0 bases, the J end by 4 bases, with 10 bases between. The CDR3, as DNA: TGTGCCAGCAGCTTAGATCGATTAGCATACGAGCAGTACTTC. It encodes CASSLDRLAYEQYF.

This chain uses TRBV5-4 with TRBJ2-7, with TRBD1 matching over 7 bases. Germline lookup yields CDR1 SGHNT and CDR2 YYREEE (reference sequence). The CDR3 extends over 14 amino acids. Losses at the gene ends were 4 bases for V and 2 bases for J; bases not matched to a gene: 6. Here the CDR3 reads CASSTRQGPYEQYF. The CDR3, as DNA: TGTGCCAGCAGCACCAGACAGGGACCCTACGAGCAGTACTTC.

This clone was observed a single time. J is TRBJ1-5 and V is TRBV19; 9 nucleotides line up with TRBD1. V was pared by 4 bases and J by 3 bases, with 4 bases of the junction left unmatched. The germline gives CDR1 LNHDA, CDR2 SQIVND (reference sequence). The CDR3 totals 15 residues. DNA of the CDR3: TGTGCCAGTAGTAACGGACAGGGGAACAATCAGCCCCAGCATTTT. Protein product: CASSNGQGNNQPQHF.

V usage is TRBV19 and J usage is TRBJ1-1, with 11 bases identical to TRBD1. This CDR3 is 16 amino acids long. Germline V gene data show CDR1 as LNHDA and CDR2 as SQIVND (reference sequence). The junction had 9 bases not matched to a gene; V was cut back by 5 bases and J by 4 bases. CDR3 loop: CASSPVGQGAGTEAFF. CDR3 DNA: TGTGCCAGTAGTCCCGTAGGACAGGGGGCGGGCACTGAAGCTTTCTTT.